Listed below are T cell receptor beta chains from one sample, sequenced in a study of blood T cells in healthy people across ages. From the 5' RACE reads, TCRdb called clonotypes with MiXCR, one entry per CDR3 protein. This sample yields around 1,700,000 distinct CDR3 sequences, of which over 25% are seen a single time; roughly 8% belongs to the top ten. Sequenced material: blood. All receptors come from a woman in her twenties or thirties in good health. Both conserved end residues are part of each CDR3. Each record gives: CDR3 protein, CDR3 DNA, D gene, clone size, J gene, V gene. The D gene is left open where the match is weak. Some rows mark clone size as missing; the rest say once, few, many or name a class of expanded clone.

CDR3 protein: CASSDLLGGYTF
CDR3 DNA: TGTGCCAGCAGCGACCTATTGGGTGGCTACACCTTC
D gene: -
clone size: few
J gene: TRBJ1-2
V gene: TRBV14

CDR3 protein: CASSQVGAGLVSYEQYF
CDR3 DNA: TGTGCCAGCAGCCAAGTTGGGGCGGGGCTAGTCTCCTACGAGCAGTACTTC
D gene: -
clone size: few
J gene: TRBJ2-7
V gene: TRBV4-2

CDR3 protein: CASSPPKLAGGHNEQYF
CDR3 DNA: TGCGCCAGCAGCCCACCAAAACTAGCGGGGGGACACAACGAGCAGTACTTC
D gene: TRBD2
clone size: few
J gene: TRBJ2-7
V gene: TRBV5-1

CDR3 protein: CASSAGGLKTDTQYF
CDR3 DNA: TGCGCCAGCAGCGCGGGGGGCTTAAAGACAGATACGCAGTATTTT
D gene: TRBD2
clone size: many
J gene: TRBJ2-3
V gene: TRBV5-1

CDR3 protein: CAHSSGRAYEQYF
CDR3 DNA: TGTGCCCATTCAAGCGGGAGGGCGTACGAGCAGTACTTC
D gene: TRBD2
clone size: few
J gene: TRBJ2-7
V gene: TRBV12-3/TRBV12-4

CDR3 protein: CSVYSGSSYEQYF
CDR3 DNA: TGCAGCGTATATAGCGGCAGCTCCTACGAGCAGTACTTC
D gene: -
clone size: many
J gene: TRBJ2-7
V gene: TRBV29-1

CDR3 protein: CASSLDVGLSPYEQYF
CDR3 DNA: TGCGCCAGCAGCTTGGATGTGGGGCTGAGCCCCTACGAGCAGTACTTC
D gene: -
clone size: once
J gene: TRBJ2-7
V gene: TRBV5-1

CDR3 protein: CAISDRGVSYEQYF
CDR3 DNA: TGTGCCATCAGTGACAGGGGAGTCTCCTACGAGCAGTACTTC
D gene: -
clone size: many
J gene: TRBJ2-7
V gene: TRBV10-3

CDR3 protein: CASSRGQSGVVREQFF
CDR3 DNA: TGTGCCAGCAGTAGGGGACAGTCGGGGGTAGTACGGGAGCAGTTCTTC
D gene: -
clone size: few
J gene: TRBJ2-1
V gene: TRBV6-6

CDR3 protein: CSASSGFTNEKLFF
CDR3 DNA: TGCAGTGCTAGTTCGGGGTTTACTAATGAAAAACTGTTTTTT
D gene: -
clone size: few
J gene: TRBJ1-4
V gene: TRBV20-1

CDR3 protein: CASSAAGVSYEQYF
CDR3 DNA: TGTGCCAGCAGCGCAGCGGGAGTCTCCTACGAGCAGTACTTC
D gene: TRBD2
clone size: -
J gene: TRBJ2-7
V gene: TRBV13

CDR3 protein: CASSLDRYSEQYF
CDR3 DNA: TGTGCCAGCAGCTTAGACCGATACTCGGAGCAGTACTTC
D gene: -
clone size: many
J gene: TRBJ2-7
V gene: TRBV11-2

CDR3 protein: CASSSYIQETQYF
CDR3 DNA: TGTGCCAGCAGTTCATACATCCAAGAGACCCAGTACTTC
D gene: -
clone size: -
J gene: TRBJ2-5
V gene: TRBV28

CDR3 protein: CASNYRKTEAFF
CDR3 DNA: TGTGCCAGTAATTACAGGAAGACTGAAGCTTTCTTT
D gene: -
clone size: -
J gene: TRBJ1-1
V gene: TRBV6-2/TRBV6-3

CDR3 protein: CASSSARSSYEQYF
CDR3 DNA: TGTGCCAGCAGCTCCGCCCGGAGCTCCTACGAGCAGTACTTC
D gene: -
clone size: -
J gene: TRBJ2-7
V gene: TRBV7-2

CDR3 protein: CASSLDGGDGNEQFF
CDR3 DNA: TGTGCCAGCAGCTTAGACGGGGGCGACGGCAATGAGCAGTTCTTC
D gene: -
clone size: -
J gene: TRBJ2-1
V gene: TRBV7-9

CDR3 protein: CASSQSDARSWNEQFF
CDR3 DNA: TGTGCCAGCAGCCAATCGGACGCTCGGTCCTGGAATGAGCAGTTCTTC
D gene: -
clone size: many
J gene: TRBJ2-1
V gene: TRBV4-2

CDR3 protein: CASSWSGTSGVYEQYF
CDR3 DNA: TGCGCCAGCAGCTGGTCCGGGACTAGCGGGGTTTACGAGCAGTACTTC
D gene: TRBD2
clone size: many
J gene: TRBJ2-7
V gene: TRBV5-1

CDR3 protein: CASSFGHPNEKLFF
CDR3 DNA: TGCGCCAGCAGCTTCGGACATCCTAATGAAAAACTGTTTTTT
D gene: -
clone size: -
J gene: TRBJ1-4
V gene: TRBV5-1

CDR3 protein: CSVEVGAGTEAFF
CDR3 DNA: TGCAGCGTTGAAGTGGGAGCGGGCACTGAAGCTTTCTTT
D gene: -
clone size: few
J gene: TRBJ1-1
V gene: TRBV29-1

CDR3 protein: CAWSSGQDYEQYF
CDR3 DNA: TGTGCCTGGAGCTCGGGACAGGATTACGAGCAGTACTTC
D gene: TRBD1
clone size: many
J gene: TRBJ2-7
V gene: TRBV30